The clone carrying this TCR beta chain was seen once. The table came from immunoSEQ multiplex PCR; TCRdb's copy has only in-frame clones and leaves some out. The top ten clones hold 6.5% to 8.5% of a sample with around 200,000 clones, 80% to 85% of them seen once. The germline V gene encodes CDR1 MDHEN and CDR2 SYDVKM. This CDR3 has 16 residues. Trimming stripped 3 bases from V and 1 base from J, with 12 bases between. The sample belongs to a study of blood T cell repertoires in COVID-19. J is TRBJ2-2 and V is TRBV28; D unresolved. The sample was peripheral blood. The source is a woman aged 40 to 50 with COVID-19, enrolled during active disease. The chain's CDR3 is CASSLPRLGNTGELFF. CDR3 nucleotide sequence: TGTGCCAGCAGTTTGCCTCGGCTAGGGAACACCGGGGAGCTGTTTTTT.